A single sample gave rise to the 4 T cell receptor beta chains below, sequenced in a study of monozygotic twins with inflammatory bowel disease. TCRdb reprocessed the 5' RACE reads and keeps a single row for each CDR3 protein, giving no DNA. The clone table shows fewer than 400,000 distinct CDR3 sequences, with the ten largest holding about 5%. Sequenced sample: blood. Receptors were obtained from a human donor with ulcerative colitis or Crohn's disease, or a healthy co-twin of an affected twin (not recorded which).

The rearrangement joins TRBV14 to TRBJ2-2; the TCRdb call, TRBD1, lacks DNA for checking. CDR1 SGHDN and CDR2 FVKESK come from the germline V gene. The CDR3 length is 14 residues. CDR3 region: CASSPLGGAGELFF.

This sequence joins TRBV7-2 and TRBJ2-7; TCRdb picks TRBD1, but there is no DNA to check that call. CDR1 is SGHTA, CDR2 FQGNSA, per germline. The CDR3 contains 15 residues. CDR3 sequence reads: CASSQLFGQGGEQYF.

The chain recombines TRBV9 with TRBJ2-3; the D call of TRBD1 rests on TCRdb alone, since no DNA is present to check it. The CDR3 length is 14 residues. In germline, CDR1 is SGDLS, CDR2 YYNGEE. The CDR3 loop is CASSVAEARGTQYF.

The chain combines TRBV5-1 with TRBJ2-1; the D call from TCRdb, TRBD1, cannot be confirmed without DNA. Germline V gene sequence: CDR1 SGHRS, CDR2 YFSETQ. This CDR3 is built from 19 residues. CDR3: CASSLASRTGSSSYNEQFF. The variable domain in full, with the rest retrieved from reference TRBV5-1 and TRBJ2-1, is KAGVTQTPRYLIKTRGQQVTLSCSPISGHRSVSWYQQTPGQGLQFLFEYFSETQRNKGNFPGRFSGRQFSNSRSEMNVSTLELGDSALYLCASSLASRTGSSSYNEQFFGPGTRLTVL.